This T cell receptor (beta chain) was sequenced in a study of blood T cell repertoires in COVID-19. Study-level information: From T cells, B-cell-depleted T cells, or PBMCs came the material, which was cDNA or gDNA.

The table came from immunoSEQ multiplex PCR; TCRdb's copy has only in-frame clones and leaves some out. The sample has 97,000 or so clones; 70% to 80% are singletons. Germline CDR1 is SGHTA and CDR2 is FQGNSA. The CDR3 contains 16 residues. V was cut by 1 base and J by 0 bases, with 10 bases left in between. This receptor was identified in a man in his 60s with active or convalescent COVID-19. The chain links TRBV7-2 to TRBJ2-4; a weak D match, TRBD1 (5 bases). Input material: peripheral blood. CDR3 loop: CASSLEKGRAKNIQYF. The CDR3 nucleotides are TGTGCCAGCAGCTTAGAGAAGGGGCGAGCCAAAAACATTCAGTACTTC.